This is a list of T cell receptor beta chains from one sample in a study of OX40 agonist ivuxolimab in advanced cancers. The method was immunoSEQ multiplex PCR; TCRdb's version includes in-frame clones alone and lacks a portion of them. There are tens of thousands of clones in the sample; 80% to 90% occur only once, and 1.5% to 2% lies in the top ten. The sequencing here drew on CD4+ or CD8+ T cells sorted from blood, taken in a trial of the OX40 agonist ivuxolimab. These TCRs come from an adult with an advanced solid tumor such as melanoma, head and neck, liver or kidney cancer. The CDR3 runs from the conserved cysteine through the conserved F or W. A D gene is named only where the DNA matches it firmly. Rows may omit the clone size; those that give it use once, few, many or a size class.

clone_size: few; v_call: TRBV7-9; j_call: TRBJ2-5; d_call: NA; cdr3_nt: TGTGCCAGCAGCTCCAGACAGTATCAAGAGACCCAGTACTTC; cdr3_aa: CASSSRQYQETQYF
clone_size: once; v_call: TRBV14; j_call: TRBJ2-3; d_call: NA; cdr3_nt: TGTGCCAGCAGCCAAGATCCCGGGTTCGGCACAGATACGCAGTATTTT; cdr3_aa: CASSQDPGFGTDTQYF
clone_size: NA; v_call: TRBV29-1; j_call: TRBJ2-5; d_call: NA; cdr3_nt: TGCAGCGTCGGGGTTCGGCAAGAGACCCAGTACTTC; cdr3_aa: CSVGVRQETQYF
clone_size: NA; v_call: TRBV4-3; j_call: TRBJ1-1; d_call: NA; cdr3_nt: TGCGCCAGCAGCCAAGCCCCGAACACTGAAGCTTTCTTT; cdr3_aa: CASSQAPNTEAFF
clone_size: NA; v_call: TRBV5-6; j_call: TRBJ1-2; d_call: TRBD1; cdr3_nt: TGTGCCAGCAGCTCGGGGACAGGGAATAGTAACTATGGCTACACCTTC; cdr3_aa: CASSSGTGNSNYGYTF
clone_size: NA; v_call: TRBV19; j_call: TRBJ2-2; d_call: TRBD2; cdr3_nt: TGTGCCAGTAGACTAGCGGGGGCCAACACCGGGGAGCTGTTTTTT; cdr3_aa: CASRLAGANTGELFF
clone_size: NA; v_call: TRBV5-1; j_call: TRBJ2-7; d_call: NA; cdr3_nt: TGCGCCAGCAGCTCCAGGGTTTACGAGCAGTACTTC; cdr3_aa: CASSSRVYEQYF
clone_size: few; v_call: TRBV5-6; j_call: TRBJ2-7; d_call: TRBD2; cdr3_nt: TGTGCCAGCAGCGGACTAGCGCCGAACTACTACGAGCAGTACTTC; cdr3_aa: CASSGLAPNYYEQYF
clone_size: once; v_call: TRBV4-1; j_call: TRBJ2-1; d_call: NA; cdr3_nt: TGCGCCAGCAGCCAGATTCAGCAGGGGCTCTACAATGAGCAGTTCTTC; cdr3_aa: CASSQIQQGLYNEQFF
clone_size: NA; v_call: TRBV5-1; j_call: TRBJ1-2; d_call: TRBD1; cdr3_nt: TGCGCCAGCAGCCCGCAGGGGGATGGTTATGGCTACACCTTC; cdr3_aa: CASSPQGDGYGYTF
clone_size: NA; v_call: TRBV30; j_call: TRBJ1-5; d_call: NA; cdr3_nt: TGTGCCTGCGGTAGGGAGTACAGCAATCAGCCCCAGCATTTT; cdr3_aa: CACGREYSNQPQHF
clone_size: NA; v_call: TRBV6-6; j_call: TRBJ1-2; d_call: NA; cdr3_nt: TGTGCCAGCAGAACAAGCTCCTCGGCGGGGAACTATGGCTACACCTTC; cdr3_aa: CASRTSSSAGNYGYTF
clone_size: NA; v_call: TRBV23-1; j_call: TRBJ1-2; d_call: TRBD1; cdr3_nt: TGCGCCAGCAGTCAATCCCCGACAGGGGGCCACTATGGCTACACCTTC; cdr3_aa: CASSQSPTGGHYGYTF
clone_size: NA; v_call: TRBV7-8; j_call: TRBJ2-5; d_call: TRBD2; cdr3_nt: TGTGCCAGCAGCTTAGCGCTGACTAGCGGGGGCGCGAAGACCCAGTACTTC; cdr3_aa: CASSLALTSGGAKTQYF
clone_size: NA; v_call: TRBV21-1; j_call: TRBJ1-3; d_call: NA; cdr3_nt: TGTGCCAGCAGCTCTTGGACAGCGCCGGGAGGAACCATATATTTT; cdr3_aa: CASSSWTAPGGTIYF
clone_size: NA; v_call: TRBV10-2; j_call: TRBJ2-1; d_call: NA; cdr3_nt: TGCGCCAGCAGTGAGAGGTTGTGGACGTTGGGGCACAATGAGCAGTTCTTC; cdr3_aa: CASSERLWTLGHNEQFF
clone_size: NA; v_call: TRBV10-2; j_call: TRBJ1-4; d_call: TRBD1; cdr3_nt: TGCGCCAGCAGTGAACACAGGGGGCGCCCGGATGAAAAACTGTTTTTT; cdr3_aa: CASSEHRGRPDEKLFF
clone_size: few; v_call: TRBV7-9; j_call: TRBJ2-5; d_call: NA; cdr3_nt: TGTGCCAGCAGCTTGAAAAGGGGCGAGACCCAGTACTTC; cdr3_aa: CASSLKRGETQYF
clone_size: medium-sized; v_call: TRBV7-9; j_call: TRBJ1-2; d_call: NA; cdr3_nt: TGTGCCAGCAGCCTCGGCCAGACTAACTATGGCTACACCTTC; cdr3_aa: CASSLGQTNYGYTF
clone_size: NA; v_call: TRBV9; j_call: TRBJ2-3; d_call: TRBD2; cdr3_nt: TGTGCCAGCAGCGTAGGGGGGACTAGCGGACTTAGCACAGATACGCAGTATTTT; cdr3_aa: CASSVGGTSGLSTDTQYF
clone_size: NA; v_call: TRBV9; j_call: TRBJ2-7; d_call: TRBD1; cdr3_nt: TGTGCCAGCAGCGTAGTGGGACAGGGAGACGAGCAGTACTTC; cdr3_aa: CASSVVGQGDEQYF
clone_size: NA; v_call: TRBV11-2; j_call: TRBJ1-3; d_call: NA; cdr3_nt: TGTGCCAGCAGCTCTTGGACGGGAGCTGGAAACACCATATATTTT; cdr3_aa: CASSSWTGAGNTIYF
clone_size: NA; v_call: TRBV27; j_call: TRBJ1-1; d_call: TRBD1; cdr3_nt: TGTGCCAGCAGTGGCGGCGACAGGGTGAACACTGAAGCTTTCTTT; cdr3_aa: CASSGGDRVNTEAFF
clone_size: NA; v_call: TRBV6-5; j_call: TRBJ2-7; d_call: NA; cdr3_nt: TGTGCCAGCAGGAGAGGGGGTGAGGCCTACGAGCAGTACTTC; cdr3_aa: CASRRGGEAYEQYF
clone_size: NA; v_call: TRBV6-1; j_call: TRBJ2-5; d_call: NA; cdr3_nt: TGTGCCAGCAGAGGCCGCTACAATGAGGAGACCCAGTACTTC; cdr3_aa: CASRGRYNEETQYF
clone_size: once; v_call: TRBV10-1; j_call: TRBJ1-6; d_call: NA; cdr3_nt: TGCGCCAGCAGTGAAGGGCCGGTGGGGCCCCTCCACTTT; cdr3_aa: CASSEGPVGPLHF
clone_size: NA; v_call: TRBV9; j_call: TRBJ2-3; d_call: NA; cdr3_nt: TGTGCCAGCAGCGTACGGTCGCAGACCACAGATACGCAGTATTTT; cdr3_aa: CASSVRSQTTDTQYF
clone_size: NA; v_call: TRBV2; j_call: TRBJ1-4; d_call: NA; cdr3_nt: TGTGCCAGCAGTGTGGTGGGGGTCTCGGAAAAACTGTTTTTT; cdr3_aa: CASSVVGVSEKLFF
clone_size: NA; v_call: TRBV7-2; j_call: TRBJ2-5; d_call: TRBD2; cdr3_nt: TGTGCCAGCAGCGCGACTAGCGGGAGAGGGGGGGGAGAGACCCAGTACTTC; cdr3_aa: CASSATSGRGGGETQYF
clone_size: NA; v_call: TRBV7-2; j_call: TRBJ2-1; d_call: TRBD2; cdr3_nt: TGTGCCAGCAGCTTAGTGGTTAGCGGGAGCAATGAGCAGTTCTTC; cdr3_aa: CASSLVVSGSNEQFF
clone_size: NA; v_call: TRBV11-2; j_call: TRBJ1-2; d_call: NA; cdr3_nt: TGTGCCAGCAGCTTATCACGGAACTATGGCTACACCTTC; cdr3_aa: CASSLSRNYGYTF
clone_size: few; v_call: TRBV10-2; j_call: TRBJ2-7; d_call: TRBD2; cdr3_nt: TGCGCCAGCAGTGAGGGGGTGGGAGGGCCATACGAGCAGTACTTC; cdr3_aa: CASSEGVGGPYEQYF
clone_size: once; v_call: TRBV4-2; j_call: TRBJ1-1; d_call: NA; cdr3_nt: TGTGCCAGCAGCCAAAACATAGGGGGCACTGAAGCTTTCTTT; cdr3_aa: CASSQNIGGTEAFF
clone_size: NA; v_call: TRBV7-2; j_call: TRBJ2-1; d_call: TRBD2; cdr3_nt: TGTGCCAGCAGCCCACGGAGCCGGGAGGGTACCAATGAGCAGTTCTTC; cdr3_aa: CASSPRSREGTNEQFF
clone_size: once; v_call: TRBV15; j_call: TRBJ2-4; d_call: NA; cdr3_nt: TGTGCCACCAGCAGAGATCGGCAGGGATCGGGCATTCAGTACTTC; cdr3_aa: CATSRDRQGSGIQYF
clone_size: NA; v_call: TRBV29-1; j_call: TRBJ2-5; d_call: NA; cdr3_nt: TGCAGCGTTGAAGAATCCGGGGGAGAGACCCAGTACTTC; cdr3_aa: CSVEESGGETQYF
clone_size: NA; v_call: TRBV18; j_call: TRBJ1-2; d_call: TRBD1; cdr3_nt: TGTGCCAGCTCACCGGGGACAGCTGGCTACACCTTC; cdr3_aa: CASSPGTAGYTF
clone_size: NA; v_call: TRBV9; j_call: TRBJ1-1; d_call: NA; cdr3_nt: TGTGCCAGCAGCGTGAGCCAGGGGAACACTGAAGCTTTCTTT; cdr3_aa: CASSVSQGNTEAFF
clone_size: NA; v_call: TRBV20-1; j_call: TRBJ1-2; d_call: NA; cdr3_nt: TGCAGTGCTAGTCGACAGGTTTTATACACCTTC; cdr3_aa: CSASRQVLYTF
clone_size: NA; v_call: TRBV18; j_call: TRBJ1-1; d_call: NA; cdr3_nt: TGTGCCAGCTCACCACCAGCGGGGGAAACTGAAGCTTTCTTT; cdr3_aa: CASSPPAGETEAFF
clone_size: NA; v_call: TRBV4-1; j_call: TRBJ2-4; d_call: NA; cdr3_nt: TGCGCCAGCAGCCAAGTAGCGCAGGGGATAGACATTCAGTACTTC; cdr3_aa: CASSQVAQGIDIQYF
clone_size: NA; v_call: TRBV30; j_call: TRBJ2-5; d_call: NA; cdr3_nt: TGTGCCTGGGGCAGGGGCCAAGAGACCCAGTACTTC; cdr3_aa: CAWGRGQETQYF
clone_size: NA; v_call: TRBV4-3; j_call: TRBJ1-1; d_call: TRBD1; cdr3_nt: TGCGCCAGCAGCCAAGATGGGCTCCGGGACAGGGGCGCCACTGAAGCTTTCTTT; cdr3_aa: CASSQDGLRDRGATEAFF
clone_size: NA; v_call: TRBV11-2; j_call: TRBJ1-5; d_call: TRBD1; cdr3_nt: TGTGCCAGCAGCTTCAGGGGGAACCAGCCCCAGCATTTT; cdr3_aa: CASSFRGNQPQHF
clone_size: NA; v_call: TRBV18; j_call: TRBJ1-2; d_call: TRBD1; cdr3_nt: TGTGCCAGCTCACCAAGACAGGGAGGCACCTCCTTC; cdr3_aa: CASSPRQGGTSF
clone_size: NA; v_call: TRBV7-9; j_call: TRBJ2-5; d_call: TRBD2; cdr3_nt: TGTGCCAGCAGCCCCGGGACTAGCGGGACGGGTAGGCAAGAGACCCAGTACTTC; cdr3_aa: CASSPGTSGTGRQETQYF
clone_size: NA; v_call: TRBV30; j_call: TRBJ2-1; d_call: TRBD2; cdr3_nt: TGTGCCTGGAGTGGAGGTGGGAGATCGGGGGGCAATGAGCAGTTCTTC; cdr3_aa: CAWSGGGRSGGNEQFF
clone_size: NA; v_call: TRBV7-2; j_call: TRBJ2-3; d_call: TRBD2; cdr3_nt: TGTGCCAGCAGCTTAGGGGCGGGGGGTTACACAGATACGCAGTATTTT; cdr3_aa: CASSLGAGGYTDTQYF
clone_size: NA; v_call: TRBV9; j_call: TRBJ2-3; d_call: NA; cdr3_nt: TGTGCCAGCAGCGTAGGGTGGGCTAGCACAGATACGCAGTATTTT; cdr3_aa: CASSVGWASTDTQYF
clone_size: NA; v_call: TRBV30; j_call: TRBJ1-5; d_call: NA; cdr3_nt: TGTGCCTGGAGTCTCTCCCAAAATCAGCCCCAGCATTTT; cdr3_aa: CAWSLSQNQPQHF
clone_size: NA; v_call: TRBV7-9; j_call: TRBJ1-2; d_call: TRBD1; cdr3_nt: TGTGCCAGCAGTAGAGGACAGGGGTATGGCTACACCTTC; cdr3_aa: CASSRGQGYGYTF
clone_size: once; v_call: TRBV7-2; j_call: TRBJ1-2; d_call: NA; cdr3_nt: TGTGCCAGCAGCTTATGGCGGACTAACTATGGCTACACCTTC; cdr3_aa: CASSLWRTNYGYTF
clone_size: NA; v_call: TRBV28; j_call: TRBJ1-2; d_call: NA; cdr3_nt: TGTGCCAGCACCCTTCCCCGGCTCAATGGCTACACCTTC; cdr3_aa: CASTLPRLNGYTF
clone_size: NA; v_call: TRBV9; j_call: TRBJ2-3; d_call: NA; cdr3_nt: TGTGCCAGCAGCGCCCATTGGAGCACAGATACGCAGTATTTT; cdr3_aa: CASSAHWSTDTQYF
clone_size: NA; v_call: TRBV7-2; j_call: TRBJ2-3; d_call: TRBD2; cdr3_nt: TGTGCCAGCCTGGCGGGGGTAAGGGCAGATACGCAGTATTTT; cdr3_aa: CASLAGVRADTQYF
clone_size: NA; v_call: TRBV30; j_call: TRBJ1-1; d_call: NA; cdr3_nt: TGTGCCTGGAATTCGGGGGTTCCCACTGAAGCTTTCTTT; cdr3_aa: CAWNSGVPTEAFF
clone_size: NA; v_call: TRBV6-6; j_call: TRBJ1-1; d_call: NA; cdr3_nt: TGTGCCAGCAGTTACTCCAGGGAGAGCACTGAAGCTTTCTTT; cdr3_aa: CASSYSRESTEAFF